This T cell receptor (beta chain) was recovered during a study of T cells in Graves' hyperthyroidism and ophthalmopathy. About the research overall: At the time of initial diagnosis and before any treatment, peripheral blood was collected.

With respect to this clonotype: The antigen remains undetermined.

Study-wide results and limits: Patients with ophthalmopathy were separated from those with stable hyperthyroidism by a 13 V-J model. The model identified upcoming ophthalmopathy a median around 6 months ahead of onset.

The ends were cut back, 4 bases at V and 3 bases at J, with 16 bases in the middle. Germline V gene sequence: CDR1 SGHVS, CDR2 FNYEAQ. The CDR3 extends over 16 amino acids. A patient was excluded if there was uncontrolled infection, other autoimmune disease, pregnancy or lactation. Amplified TCR beta CDR3 regions came from RNA transcripts. HTBI primers drove first-round RT-PCR of the TCR CDR3. From the multiplex PCR reads, TCRdb called clonotypes with MiXCR, one entry per CDR3 protein. This sample has approximately 690,000 distinct CDR3 sequences; more than 12% occur once, and the top ten carry approximately 12%.

Sequenced material: blood. The TCR sequence derives from a woman aged 50 to 60 with Graves' ophthalmopathy. The chain carries TRBV7-6 and TRBJ1-5; possibly TRBD1 for D (6 bases). Here the CDR3 DNA reads TGTGCCAGCAGCTCTCAAGGGGGGGGGGCCAATCAGCCCCAGCATTTT. It translates to CASSSQGGGANQPQHF.